The T cell receptor beta chain under discussion was sequenced for a study of Tregs in tolerant kidney transplant recipients. Thawed PBMCs were FACS-sorted into unstimulated CD4+CD25+CD127- regulatory T cells, CD4+CD25- non-regulatory cells, CD4 and CD8 cells. CDR1 and CDR2 from the germline V gene are MNHNS and SASEGT. The V segment lost 11 bases and the J segment 5 bases; nucleotides outside the gene matches: 8. CDR3 length: 12 residues. This clone was observed a handful of times. Generated by immunoSEQ multiplex PCR, the TCRdb table keeps only in-frame clones and is missing some. Among tens of thousands of clones listed, roughly 84% were seen once.

The chain is built from TRBV6-1 and TRBJ1-2, with 7 bases identical to TRBD1. This TCR was sampled from a human donor in good health. What was sequenced was CD4+ T cells from blood. The CDR3 spells CAGSTGWYGYTF. CDR3 DNA: TGTGCCGGGTCGACAGGGTGGTATGGCTACACCTTC.